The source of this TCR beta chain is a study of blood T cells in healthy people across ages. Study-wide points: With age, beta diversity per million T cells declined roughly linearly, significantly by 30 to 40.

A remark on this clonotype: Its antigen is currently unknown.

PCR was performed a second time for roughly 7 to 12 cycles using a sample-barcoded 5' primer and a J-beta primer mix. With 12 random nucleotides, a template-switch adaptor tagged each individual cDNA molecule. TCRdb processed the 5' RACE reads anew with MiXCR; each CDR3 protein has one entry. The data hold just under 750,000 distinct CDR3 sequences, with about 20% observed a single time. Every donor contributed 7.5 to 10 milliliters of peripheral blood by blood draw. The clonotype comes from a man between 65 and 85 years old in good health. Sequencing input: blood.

CDR3 loop: CASSSERAIRTDTQYF. CDR3 nucleotide sequence: TGTGCCAGCAGCTCAGAAAGAGCCATACGCACAGATACGCAGTATTTT. The chain recombines TRBV7-9 with TRBJ2-3; no clear D gene. This CDR3 has 16 amino acids. The ends were cut back, 4 bases at V and 1 base at J, with 15 bases in the middle. In germline, CDR1 is SEHNR, CDR2 FQNEAQ (reference sequence).